The 24 T cell receptor beta chains reported below all come from one sample, sequenced in a study of T cell repertoires in cytomegalovirus infection. TCRdb fed the reads into MiXCR, producing one record per CDR3 protein. The sample has approximately 100,000 distinct CDR3 sequences, around 28% seen once. These receptors' targets are unknown. Sequencing used CD8+ T cells from cultured PBMCs, obtained from culture after CMV antigen stimulation. The origin of the receptors is a human donor in good health (CMV status not recorded). Some clones in this sample may be carry-over from other donors' samples.

Ten or more counts support this clonotype. The J gene is TRBJ2-7, the V gene TRBV7-2; D not resolved. V shed 3 bases and J shed 3 bases, with 6 bases lying between them. The CDR3 totals 12 residues. Germline assignment: CDR1 SGHTA and CDR2 FQGNSA. The CDR3 region has the DNA TGTGCCAGCAGCTTTAAATACTACGAGCAGTACTTC. Its translation is CASSFKYYEQYF.

A few counts support this clonotype. The V call is TRBV7-8, the J call TRBJ2-7, with 9 bases matching TRBD1. Germline CDR1 reads SGHVS; CDR2 reads FQNEAQ. The length of the CDR3 is 15 residues. With V trimmed by 5 bases and J by 3 bases, 8 bases remained unmatched. The CDR3 loop reads CASSISGTGLYEQYF. The CDR3 coding sequence is TGTGCCAGCAGCATCTCCGGGACAGGGCTCTACGAGCAGTACTTC.

The chain joins TRBV7-9 to TRBJ2-5; D remains unclear. The CDR3 loop spans 14 amino acids. Per the germline V gene, CDR1 is SEHNR and CDR2 is FQNEAQ (reference sequence). With 2 bases removed from V and 5 bases from J, the gap between germline ends came to 12 bases. CDR3 sequence reads: CASSLTIAGETQYF. CDR3 sequence (DNA): TGTGCCAGCAGCTTAACCATAGCTGGGGAGACCCAGTACTTC.

This clonotype turned up a few times. The chain joins TRBV7-9 to TRBJ2-2; D not certain. This CDR3 comprises 14 residues. Germline V gives CDR1 SEHNR, CDR2 FQNEAQ (reference sequence). The V end lost 5 bases, the J end lost 5 bases, and 12 bases lay between the germline ends. CDR3 sequence reads: CASSPPLGTGELFF. CDR3 nucleotide sequence: TGTGCCAGCAGCCCCCCCCTGGGAACCGGGGAGCTGTTTTTT. The complete variable domain, with remaining parts taken from reference TRBV7-9 and TRBJ2-2, reads DTGVSQNPRHKITKRGQNVTFRCDPISEHNRLYWYRQTLGQGPEFLTYFQNEAQLEKSRLLSDRFSAERPKGSFSTLEIQRTEQGDSAMYLCASSPPLGTGELFFGEGSRLTVL.

The chain has TRBV12-3 or TRBV12-4 and TRBJ2-2; D ambiguous. V gave up 2 bases and J gave up 2 bases, with 9 bases separating them. The CDR3 is 15 residues long. The CDR3 bases are TGTGCCAGCAGTTTACGGGCCCTAAACACCGGGGAGCTGTTTTTT. It yields the protein CASSLRALNTGELFF.

The chain recombines TRBV7-6 with TRBJ1-1; D is ambiguous. Germline CDR1 and CDR2: SGHVS and FNYEAQ. The CDR3 has 15 residues. Trimming shortened V by 5 bases and J by 0 bases, and 13 bases separated the two germline ends. Written as DNA, the CDR3 is TGTGCCAGCAGCCCTGAGACCGGCATGAACACTGAAGCTTTCTTT. The encoded protein is CASSPETGMNTEAFF.

The J gene is TRBJ1-1, the V gene TRBV5-1, with no clear D. Germline assignment: CDR1 SGHRS and CDR2 YFSETQ. V gave up 7 bases and J gave up 1 base, with 14 bases separating them. There are 14 residues in the CDR3. CDR3: CASGEGGTNTEAFF. The CDR3 DNA reads TGCGCCAGCGGCGAGGGTGGCACGAACACTGAAGCTTTCTTT.

The chain carries TRBV4-1 and TRBJ1-2, with a tentative D call TRBD1 (6 bases). This CDR3 is built from 16 residues. Germline V CDR1 and CDR2: MGHRA, YSYEKL. The ends were cut back, 1 base at V and 6 bases at J, with 18 bases in the middle. The DNA of the CDR3 is TGCGCCAGCAGCCAAGTCAGTGTAAGGGGGGCTGATGGCTACACCTTC. It encodes CASSQVSVRGADGYTF.

The genes are TRBV6-1 and TRBJ2-3; D unclear. V lost 5 bases to trimming and J lost 3 bases, with 9 bases between them. Germline CDR1 is MNHNS and CDR2 is SASEGT. The CDR3 sequence is 13 residues long. CDR3 region: CASSLLGTDTQYF. The DNA for the CDR3 is TGTGCCAGCAGTCTCTTGGGGACAGATACGCAGTATTTT.

This clonotype was detected a few times. The chain combines TRBV11-2 with TRBJ2-3, with TRBD1 as a possible D gene (6 bases). V dropped 1 base and J dropped 0 bases, with 17 bases sitting between them. Germline CDR1 and CDR2: SGHAT and FQNNGV. The CDR3 contains 18 residues. For the CDR3, the DNA is TGTGCCAGCAGCTTAGTTGGTTCTTTGGGGGCCAGCACAGATACGCAGTATTTT. It translates to CASSLVGSLGASTDTQYF.

The rearrangement links TRBV29-1 to TRBJ2-7; TRBD1 is a possible D gene (5 bases). This CDR3 has 17 amino acids. V was pared by 6 bases and J by 0 bases, with 24 bases between. Germline lookup yields CDR1 SQVTM and CDR2 ANQGSEA. DNA for the CDR3: TGCAGCGTCCCTGCCCCAGGACCAGGGTTAGTCTCCTACGAGCAGTACTTC. Translation gives CSVPAPGPGLVSYEQYF.

This rearrangement joins TRBV5-8 to TRBJ2-7; D call uncertain. The CDR3 length is 13 residues. V lost 3 bases and J 0 bases, leaving 7 bases between the germline ends. Germline loops: CDR1 SGHTS, CDR2 YDEGEE. DNA of the CDR3: TGTGCCAGCAGCTGGGGAACCTCCTACGAGCAGTACTTC. Amino acids: CASSWGTSYEQYF. Supplemented by reference TRBV5-8 and TRBJ2-7, the full variable domain reads EAGVTQSPTHLIKTRGQQATLRCSPISGHTSVYWYQQALGLGLQFLLWYDEGEERNRGNFPPRFSGRQFPNYSSELNVNALELEDSALYLCASSWGTSYEQYFGPGTRLTVT.

The chain links TRBV2 to TRBJ1-1, with 9 bases aligning to TRBD1. CDR1 and CDR2 (germline): SNHLY, FYNNEI. V was pared by 8 bases and J by 4 bases, with 8 bases of the junction left unmatched. The CDR3 consists of 14 residues. The CDR3 sequence is CASRMTGGGTEAFF. For the CDR3, the DNA is TGTGCCAGCCGAATGACAGGGGGAGGCACTGAAGCTTTCTTT.

This clonotype was detected ten times or more. This chain joins TRBV6-1 and TRBJ2-1; TRBD1 or TRBD2 may be the D gene (6 bases each). This CDR3 has 18 amino acids. Germline CDR1 is MNHNS and CDR2 is SASEGT. V lost 0 bases, J lost 3 bases, and 18 bases lay in between. The CDR3 DNA reads TGTGCCAGCAGTGAAGCGTTCCTCGGGGGCCTTCTCTACAATGAGCAGTTCTTC. This translates into CASSEAFLGGLLYNEQFF.

CDR3: CASSTYPGQLETQYF. The CDR3 DNA follows: TGTGCCAGCAGCACATATCCGGGACAGCTAGAGACCCAGTACTTC. The gene calls are TRBV7-6 and TRBJ2-5; 7 bases are shared with TRBD1. This CDR3 comprises 15 residues. Per the germline V gene, CDR1 is SGHVS and CDR2 is FNYEAQ. J lost 4 bases, V lost 5 bases, and 10 bases had no gene match.

A few counts support this clonotype. The chain recombines TRBV4-2 with TRBJ2-3; possibly TRBD2 for D (6 bases). This CDR3 contains 14 residues. CDR1 is LGHNA and CDR2 is YNFKEQ in the germline V gene. The V end lost 4 bases, the J end lost 6 bases, and 14 bases lay between the germline ends. This chain's CDR3 is CASSPATGGDTQYF. The CDR3 nucleotides read TGTGCCAGCAGCCCCGCGACCGGAGGGGATACGCAGTATTTT.

This clonotype has a count of ten or more. The chain links TRBV7-2 to TRBJ1-3, with D hard to call. The CDR3 is 14 residues long. V lost 5 bases to trimming and J lost 0 bases, with 8 bases between them. Germline values: CDR1 SGHTA, CDR2 FQGNSA. The CDR3 DNA sequence: TGTGCCAGCAGCCCCCCCAGCTCTGGAAACACCATATATTTT. It encodes CASSPPSSGNTIYF.

This chain joins TRBV24-1 and TRBJ2-2, with 8 bases identical to TRBD2. Trimming at V came to 3 bases and at J to 4 bases, leaving 9 bases not matched to a gene. The CDR3 covers 17 residues. Germline CDR1 reads KGHDR; CDR2 reads SFDVKD. This CDR3 reads CATSDTGFLAGTGELFF. The DNA of the CDR3 is TGTGCCACCAGTGATACAGGTTTCCTAGCGGGCACCGGGGAGCTGTTTTTT.

Here the CDR3 DNA reads TGTGCCAGCAGCCCCCGGGGGCCCGGGTATGAGCAGTTCTTC. Protein product: CASSPRGPGYEQFF. The chain employs TRBV6-5 and TRBJ2-1, with D tentatively TRBD1 or TRBD2 (6 bases each). The germline CDR1 and CDR2 sequences are MNHEY and SVGAGI. The CDR3 length is 14 residues. Trimming stripped 6 bases from V and 8 bases from J, with 17 bases between.

The rearrangement uses TRBV19 and TRBJ2-7; D not resolved. Trimming removed 1 base at V and 3 bases at J, with 7 bases between. The V gene's germline CDR1 is LNHDA and CDR2 SQIVND (reference sequence). This CDR3 has 13 residues. This CDR3 reads CASSIGHIYEQYF. In DNA form, the CDR3 reads TGTGCCAGTAGTATAGGACATATCTACGAGCAGTACTTC.

This clonotype was found a few times. V is TRBV27 and J is TRBJ1-1, with D maybe TRBD1 (6 bases). The germline V gene encodes CDR1 MNHEY and CDR2 SMNVEV (reference sequence). Trimming removed 6 bases from V and 5 bases from J, with 16 bases in between. The CDR3 is 14 residues long. The CDR3 reads CASSSSPGTTEAFF. The CDR3 DNA follows: TGTGCCAGCAGCTCAAGCCCCGGGACAACTGAAGCTTTCTTT.

The chain couples TRBV15 to TRBJ1-2, with 9 bases matching TRBD1. The J segment lost 7 bases and the V segment lost 1 base, leaving 4 bases of the junction unmatched. CDR3 length: 14 residues. Germline V lookup: CDR1 LNHNV, CDR2 YYDKDF (reference sequence). The CDR3 region is CATSRVVTGGGYTF. In DNA form, the CDR3 reads TGTGCCACCAGCAGAGTAGTGACAGGGGGTGGCTACACCTTC.

V and J are TRBV5-4 and TRBJ2-6, with D maybe TRBD2 (5 bases). Trimming stripped 6 bases from V and 0 bases from J, with 10 bases between. Germline V gene data show CDR1 as SGHNT and CDR2 as YYREEE (reference sequence). The CDR3 length is 15 residues. The CDR3 DNA follows: TGTGCCAGCAAACGGGAACCCTCTGGGGCCAACGTCCTGACTTTC. This translates into CASKREPSGANVLTF.

The rearrangement joins TRBV24-1 to TRBJ1-2, with D tentatively TRBD1 (5 bases). Per germline, CDR1 KGHDR and CDR2 SFDVKD. This CDR3 is built from 13 residues. The V end was cut by 7 bases, the J end by 6 bases, with 14 bases between. The CDR3 region has the DNA TGTGCCACCAGCCCCTCCTGGGGACATGGCTACACCTTC. Amino acids: CATSPSWGHGYTF.